Listed below are T cell receptor beta chains from one sample, sequenced in a study of blood T cell repertoires in COVID-19. Using immunoSEQ multiplex PCR, the repertoire was profiled, and TCRdb retains in-frame clones only, with some absent. The table shows about 160,000 clones, with 85% occurring only once. The sample taken for sequencing was peripheral blood. The receptors shown here come from a woman aged 60 to 75 with COVID-19, enrolled during active disease. Both conserved end residues are part of each CDR3. A D gene is named only where the DNA matches it firmly. Only part of the rows carry a size: once, few, many, or a class if the clone is expanded.

clone_size,j_call,v_call,d_call,cdr3_nt,cdr3_aa
-,TRBJ2-3,TRBV6-1,-,TGTGCCAGCACCCCTGCTGGCGGGATAGATACGCAGTATTTT,CASTPAGGIDTQYF
-,TRBJ1-6,TRBV27,TRBD1,TGTGCCAGCAGTCCACCGGGACAGGGGAATTCACCCCTCCACTTT,CASSPPGQGNSPLHF
-,TRBJ2-1,TRBV7-3,TRBD1,TGTGCCAGCAGCAGAGACAGGGGTGTAAATGAGCAGTTCTTC,CASSRDRGVNEQFF
-,TRBJ1-3,TRBV10-1,-,TGCGCCAGCAGTGAGGGTCCAGTCTCTGGAAACACCATATATTTT,CASSEGPVSGNTIYF
once,TRBJ2-5,TRBV7-9,-,TGTGCCAGCAGTAATCCAGGGGCCCTCCAAGAGACCCAGTACTTC,CASSNPGALQETQYF
-,TRBJ1-2,TRBV11-2,-,TGTGCCAGCAGCCAGGAGGTCCGGGGTCGTGGCTACACCTTC,CASSQEVRGRGYTF
-,TRBJ2-3,TRBV7-3,TRBD1,TGTGCCAGCAGCCCCGAACCGTACAGGGGCGGCACAGATACGCAGTATTTT,CASSPEPYRGGTDTQYF
-,TRBJ1-4,TRBV14,-,TGTGCCAGCAGCCAACCGACAGGATTCGCAACTAATGAAAAACTGTTTTTT,CASSQPTGFATNEKLFF
-,TRBJ2-2,TRBV7-3,TRBD2,TGTGCCAGCAGCTTAGGACTAGCAAACACCGGGGAGCTGTTTTTT,CASSLGLANTGELFF
-,TRBJ2-3,TRBV19,-,TGTGCCAGTAGTATTTCGGGAGATATGAGGACAGATACGCAGTATTTT,CASSISGDMRTDTQYF
-,TRBJ2-3,TRBV5-6,TRBD1,TGTGCCAGCAGCACACAGGGGGCCGGGACAGATACGCAGTATTTT,CASSTQGAGTDTQYF
few,TRBJ1-1,TRBV7-2,-,TGTGCCAGCGATCGGACTGGCACTGAAGCTTTCTTT,CASDRTGTEAFF
-,TRBJ1-4,TRBV29-1,TRBD1,TGCAGCGTTGGGGACAGGGTGGAAACTAATGAAAAACTGTTTTTT,CSVGDRVETNEKLFF
-,TRBJ2-7,TRBV6-6,TRBD1,TGTGCCAGCAGTTACGACAGGGGCCACGAGCAGTACTTC,CASSYDRGHEQYF
-,TRBJ2-1,TRBV29-1,-,TGCAGCGTTGGTGGCGGTTACAATGAGCAGTTCTTC,CSVGGGYNEQFF
once,TRBJ1-3,TRBV15,-,TGTGCCACCAGCAGAGATTCCCCCGGGGTTGCTGGAAACACCATATATTTT,CATSRDSPGVAGNTIYF
-,TRBJ2-1,TRBV29-1,TRBD2,TGCAGCGTTAAAAGCGGGGGATACAATGAGCAGTTCTTC,CSVKSGGYNEQFF
-,TRBJ1-6,TRBV5-1,-,TGCGCCAGCAGCACAGACGGACAGCTAAATTCACCCCTCCACTTT,CASSTDGQLNSPLHF
-,TRBJ1-2,TRBV7-9,TRBD1,TGTGCCAGCAGCCTAACAGGGGTTGACTATGGCTACACCTTC,CASSLTGVDYGYTF
many,TRBJ2-7,TRBV2,TRBD2,TGTGCCAGCAATCCCGCGGGAGATCTGGGCGAGCAGTACTTC,CASNPAGDLGEQYF
-,TRBJ1-1,TRBV7-9,-,TGTGCCACCGGGGGAATGAACACTGAAGCTTTCTTT,CATGGMNTEAFF
-,TRBJ2-5,TRBV19,-,TGTGCCAGTAGTATCGGGGGTCAAGAGACCCAGTACTTC,CASSIGGQETQYF
-,TRBJ1-6,TRBV7-9,TRBD1,TGTGCCAGCAGCGCAGAGGGGGCGTTCCATAATTCACCCCTCCACTTT,CASSAEGAFHNSPLHF
-,TRBJ2-2,TRBV7-9,-,TGTGCCAGCAGCTGGGACATGGGGAACACCGGGGAGCTGTTTTTT,CASSWDMGNTGELFF
-,TRBJ1-2,TRBV29-1,-,TGCAGCGTTGGTTACCGGGGATCATATGGCTACACCTTC,CSVGYRGSYGYTF
-,TRBJ2-3,TRBV29-1,-,TGCAGCGTGGCCAGGGCTCAAGATACGCAGTATTTT,CSVARAQDTQYF
-,TRBJ2-6,TRBV18,-,TGTGCCAGCTCACAATCGAAAGGGGCCGGGGCCAACGTCCTGACTTTC,CASSQSKGAGANVLTF
-,TRBJ1-6,TRBV5-1,-,TGCGCCAGCAGACCCCAGGCTACATATTCACCCCTCCACTTT,CASRPQATYSPLHF
-,TRBJ2-1,TRBV5-1,TRBD2,TGCGCCAGCAGTTACAGCGGGAGATCTGTCAATGAGCAGTTCTTC,CASSYSGRSVNEQFF
once,TRBJ1-5,TRBV18,TRBD1,TGTGCCAGCTCACTTTACCGGGACAGCGAAGGGAGCAATCAGCCCCAGCATTTT,CASSLYRDSEGSNQPQHF
once,TRBJ1-6,TRBV9,TRBD1,TGTGCCAGCAGCGGGGCGACAGGGGTTTTGGCACCCCTCCACTTT,CASSGATGVLAPLHF
-,TRBJ2-1,TRBV29-1,TRBD2,TGCAGTTTGGGGGGGTCGTCCTACAATGAGCAGTTCTTC,CSLGGSSYNEQFF
-,TRBJ2-2,TRBV11-3,TRBD1,TGTGCCAGCAGAACCGGGACAGGGTACACCGGGGAGCTGTTTTTT,CASRTGTGYTGELFF
-,TRBJ2-7,TRBV5-4,-,TGTGCCAGCAGCCTCGAGCGGGTAGGGCCCTACGAGCAGTACTTC,CASSLERVGPYEQYF
once,TRBJ1-2,TRBV30,-,TGTGCCTGGATAACAGCGGGGTATGGCTACACCTTC,CAWITAGYGYTF
-,TRBJ1-2,TRBV6-5,TRBD1,TGTGCCAGCAGTTACCAGACAGGGCTAGGGTATGGCTACACCTTC,CASSYQTGLGYGYTF
-,TRBJ2-1,TRBV19,-,TGTGCCAGTAGTATAGATGACCCAGGGAGGAATGAGCAGTTCTTC,CASSIDDPGRNEQFF
-,TRBJ1-1,TRBV14,-,TGTGCCAGCAGCCATTCCTCAGGGCCTTTCTTT,CASSHSSGPFF
-,TRBJ1-3,TRBV3-1/TRBV3-2,-,TGTGCCAGCAGCCTGACAGTCTCTGGAAACACCATATATTTT,CASSLTVSGNTIYF
-,TRBJ1-2,TRBV3-1/TRBV3-2,-,TGTGCCAGCAGCCCTTCTGGGGGCGGTTTCTATGGCTACACCTTC,CASSPSGGGFYGYTF
-,TRBJ2-3,TRBV7-2,-,TGTGCCAGCAGCCCGCAAACCGGGACAAAAGCAGATACGCAGTATTTT,CASSPQTGTKADTQYF
-,TRBJ2-7,TRBV6-5,TRBD2,TGTGCCAGCAGTTCCTGGACTAGCGGAACCAAGGGGGAGCAGTACTTC,CASSSWTSGTKGEQYF
-,TRBJ2-3,TRBV7-9,TRBD2,TGTGCCAGCAGCTTAGACCTAGCGGACACAGATACGCAGTATTTT,CASSLDLADTDTQYF
-,TRBJ2-5,TRBV24-1,TRBD1,TGTGCCACCAGTGACTACGGACAGGGGGCTGCGGAGACCCAGTACTTC,CATSDYGQGAAETQYF
many,TRBJ2-3,TRBV7-7,-,TGTGCCAGCAGCTTAACCGGAGGCACAGATACGCAGTATTTT,CASSLTGGTDTQYF
-,TRBJ1-1,TRBV6-6,-,TGTGCCAGCAGTCCGATTATGAGGAGGTTAGGGAACACTGAAGCTTTCTTT,CASSPIMRRLGNTEAFF
-,TRBJ1-3,TRBV6-1,-,TGTGCCAGCAGTGAAGTAGACTCTGGAAACACCATATATTTT,CASSEVDSGNTIYF
-,TRBJ2-3,TRBV11-2,-,TGTGCCAGCAGCTCAGTCACAGATACGCAGTATTTT,CASSSVTDTQYF
-,TRBJ1-5,TRBV6-5,-,TGTGCCAGCAGTCAGGGGAGGGGGAGTCAGCCCCAGCATTTT,CASSQGRGSQPQHF
-,TRBJ1-2,TRBV15,TRBD1,TGTGCCACCAGCAGAGATAAGGGAGAGGGGGCAACTGGCTACACCTTC,CATSRDKGEGATGYTF
-,TRBJ2-5,TRBV5-1,TRBD1,TGCGCCAGCAATCCGGGACAGTTCCAAGAGACCCAGTACTTC,CASNPGQFQETQYF
-,TRBJ2-1,TRBV11-3,TRBD1,TGTGCCAGCAGCTTGGGACAGTCCTACAATGAGCAGTTCTTC,CASSLGQSYNEQFF
-,TRBJ1-2,TRBV5-1,-,TGCGCCAGCAGCTTGGGCGAGCAAAACTATGGCTACACCTTC,CASSLGEQNYGYTF
-,TRBJ1-1,TRBV15,-,TGTGCCACCAGCAGCAGGGGGAACACTGAAGCTTTCTTT,CATSSRGNTEAFF
few,TRBJ1-5,TRBV7-9,TRBD1,TGTGCCAGCAGCTCGGACAGGGGGCCAGGGCAGCCCCAGCATTTT,CASSSDRGPGQPQHF
few,TRBJ1-5,TRBV9,TRBD1,TGTGCCAGCAGCGTAACCAGGGGGGGCAATCAGCCCCAGCATTTT,CASSVTRGGNQPQHF